A selection of T cell receptor beta chains follows, all from one sample in a study of cytomegalovirus exposure and HLA in healthy donors. Produced via immunoSEQ multiplex PCR; TCRdb's table is partial and in-frame only. This repertoire shows just under 70,000 clones, approximately 78% found once; its top ten account for 6.5%. The specimen was PBMCs. Source of these receptors: a human donor in good health. CDR3s include the opening cysteine and the closing phenylalanine or tryptophan. A D gene is named only where the DNA matches it firmly. Only part of the rows carry a size: once, few, many, or a class if the clone is expanded.

d_call j_call clone_size cdr3_length v_call cdr3_nt cdr3_aa
TRBD1 TRBJ1-1 - 12 TRBV6-1 TGTGCCAGCAGTACCCAGGGGGCTCGGGCTTTCTTT CASSTQGARAFF
TRBD1 TRBJ1-6 - 14 TRBV18 TGTGCCAGCTCACCCGGACAGGAGGGGTCACCCCTCCACTTT CASSPGQEGSPLHF
TRBD2 TRBJ2-1 - 18 TRBV5-1 TGCGCCAGCAGCTTGGTGACTAGCGGGATAAGCTCCTACAATGAGCAGTTCTTC CASSLVTSGISSYNEQFF
- TRBJ2-7 few 16 TRBV6-5 TGTGCCAGCAGTTCCTACCCTCTCCAGGGCTCCTACGAGCAGTACTTC CASSSYPLQGSYEQYF
- TRBJ2-2 - 15 TRBV6-6 TGTGCCAGCAGTTCACTGGACAGGAACACCGGGGAGCTGTTTTTT CASSSLDRNTGELFF
TRBD2 TRBJ2-2 - 14 TRBV7-9 TGTGCCGTCCCCCGGGGGGTCGACACCGGGGAGCTGTTTTTT CAVPRGVDTGELFF
- TRBJ2-5 - 15 TRBV9 TGTGCCAGCAGCGTAGTTCCAGCGTCGCAAGAGACCCAGTACTTC CASSVVPASQETQYF
TRBD2 TRBJ2-3 - 15 TRBV5-1 TGCGCCAGCAGCCGACTAGCGGGGGAAACAGATACGCAGTATTTT CASSRLAGETDTQYF
TRBD2 TRBJ2-7 - 14 TRBV27 TGTGCCAGCAGTCTGACTAGCGGGGCGTACGAGCAGTACTTC CASSLTSGAYEQYF
TRBD2 TRBJ2-3 - 18 TRBV10-1 TGCGCCAGCAGTGATCTTAGGAAGCTAGCGGGGACGCCAGATACGCAGTATTTT CASSDLRKLAGTPDTQYF
TRBD2 TRBJ2-1 - 16 TRBV28 TGTGCCAGCAGTTTATTATCCAGCGGGATCCCCTCCGAGCAGTTCTTC CASSLLSSGIPSEQFF
TRBD1 TRBJ1-1 few 16 TRBV4-1 TGCGCCAGCAGCCTCGGACAGGGGAACATGAACACTGAAGCTTTCTTT CASSLGQGNMNTEAFF
- TRBJ1-3 - 11 TRBV29-1 TGCAGCGTTTTAACTGGAAACACCATATATTTT CSVLTGNTIYF
TRBD2 TRBJ2-3 - 15 TRBV7-2 TGTGCCAGCAGCTTAAGGCGGGGGGGCCTTGATACGCAGTATTTT CASSLRRGGLDTQYF
TRBD2 TRBJ2-3 - 18 TRBV5-1 TGCGCCAGCAACACACGACTGAGCGGGGGGGCGGTAGACGATACGCAGTATTTT CASNTRLSGGAVDDTQYF
TRBD1 TRBJ1-5 - 15 TRBV2 TGTGCCAGCAGTGCAGGGGGCCAGGGCAATCAGCCCCAGCATTTC CASSAGGQGNQPQHF
- TRBJ1-4 - 16 TRBV21-1 TGTGCCTGTACAGGGGAATTAAACACAACTAATGAAAAACTGTTTTTT CACTGELNTTNEKLFF
TRBD2 TRBJ2-3 - 16 TRBV2 TGTGCCAGCAGGGGACTAGCGGGGGGGACACAAGATACGCAGTATTTT CASRGLAGGTQDTQYF
- TRBJ1-1 - 15 TRBV18 TGTGCCAGCTCACCGATGACAGAAATGAACACTGAAGCTTTCTTT CASSPMTEMNTEAFF
TRBD1 TRBJ2-2 - 15 TRBV5-1 TGCGCCAGCAGCCCCGGACAGGGGCCCACCGGGGAGCTGTTTTTT CASSPGQGPTGELFF
- TRBJ1-2 - 15 TRBV6-1 TGTGCCAGCAGTGAATCGTCGGGTCAGATCTATGGCTACACCTTC CASSESSGQIYGYTF
TRBD2 TRBJ2-3 - 16 TRBV11-3 TGTGCCAGCAGCTTAGGCCTAGCGGGCCTCACAGATACGCAGTATTTT CASSLGLAGLTDTQYF
- TRBJ2-5 - 15 TRBV5-5 TGTGCCAGCAGCTTGGAGGGGACTGGGGGAGAGACCCAGTACTTC CASSLEGTGGETQYF
- TRBJ2-3 - 15 TRBV7-3 TGTGCCAGCAGCTTAAGGGGGGGCCAGGGAGATACGCAGTATTTT CASSLRGGQGDTQYF
TRBD1 TRBJ1-2 - 15 TRBV5-4 TGTGCCAGCAGCTTGACGGGACAGGGGGCGCGGGGCTACACCTTC CASSLTGQGARGYTF
- TRBJ2-2 few 13 TRBV6-5 TGTGCCAGCAGAACAGGGTTCACCGGGGAGCTGTTTTTT CASRTGFTGELFF
- TRBJ1-1 - 16 TRBV18 TGTGCCAGCTCACCACGGGCAGGAGGGTCGGACACTGAAGCTTTCTTT CASSPRAGGSDTEAFF
- TRBJ1-5 - 13 TRBV4-3 TGCGCCAGCAGCCCCGGGGGTTCTCAGCCCCAGCATTTT CASSPGGSQPQHF
TRBD1 TRBJ2-7 once 14 TRBV19 TGTGCCAGTAGTAGGACAGGGGGGCTCTACGAGCAGTACTTC CASSRTGGLYEQYF
- TRBJ2-1 - 12 TRBV29-1 TGCAGCCTTGAGGGGGGGATGGATGAGCAGTTCTTC CSLEGGMDEQFF
- TRBJ1-4 - 14 TRBV19 TGTGCCAGTGGACACAGGACCTCTAATGAAAAACTGTTTTTT CASGHRTSNEKLFF
- TRBJ1-4 - 13 TRBV11-2 TGTGCCAGCAGCTTAGTCAGGGATGAAAAACTGTTTTTT CASSLVRDEKLFF
- TRBJ2-3 - 15 TRBV27 TGTGCCAGCAGTTTGGGACTGGCGCTGACAGATACGCAGTATTTT CASSLGLALTDTQYF
- TRBJ2-5 - 13 TRBV18 TGTGCCAGCTCACCGGGCCTCCAAGAGACCCAGTACTTC CASSPGLQETQYF
TRBD2 TRBJ2-1 - 16 TRBV9 TGTGCCAGCAGCGTAGTAGTAGCGGGGGGGCAAGAAGAGCAGTTCTTC CASSVVVAGGQEEQFF
- TRBJ2-7 - 16 TRBV4-1 TGCGCCAGCAGCCAAGTCCCCGCGGAGACCTCCTACGAGCAGTACTTC CASSQVPAETSYEQYF
TRBD2 TRBJ2-3 few 15 TRBV13 TGTGCCAGCAGCGGCGGACTAGCGGGCACAGATACGCAGTATTTT CASSGGLAGTDTQYF
TRBD1 TRBJ1-5 - 14 TRBV28 TGTGCCAGCAGACAGGGGATCAGCAATCAGCCCCAGCATTTT CASRQGISNQPQHF
- TRBJ2-3 - 15 TRBV6-1 TGTGCCAGCAGTGAAGATTCGTCTACGACAGATACGCAGTATTTT CASSEDSSTTDTQYF
- TRBJ2-1 few 15 TRBV21-1 TGTGCCAGCAGCCCCCGGGACAGGGGGCTGAATGAGCAGTTCTTC CASSPRDRGLNEQFF
- TRBJ1-1 - 14 TRBV10-2 TGCGCCAGCAGGTCCTCGACAGGAGGAACTGAAGCTTTCTTT CASRSSTGGTEAFF
TRBD1 TRBJ2-7 - 15 TRBV7-3 TGTGCCAGCAGCTCGGGACAGGGGGCCTCCTACGAGCAGTACTTC CASSSGQGASYEQYF
- TRBJ1-1 - 15 TRBV27 TGTGCCAGCAGTTCAGCCCTCGGGGGGGACACTGAAGCTTTCTTT CASSSALGGDTEAFF
TRBD1 TRBJ1-5 few 13 TRBV7-9 TGTGCCAGCAGGGGGCAGGGGGATCAGCCCCAGCATTTT CASRGQGDQPQHF
- TRBJ1-1 - 13 TRBV19 TGTGCCAGTAGTCCGGTACCGAACACTGAAGCTTTCTTT CASSPVPNTEAFF
- TRBJ2-7 few 15 TRBV19 TGTGCCAGTAGTATAGATCCGGCAGCGATTACGGGGCAGTACTTC CASSIDPAAITGQYF
- TRBJ1-5 - 13 TRBV28 TGTGCCAGCATACCAGGGGTCGGCCAGCCCCAGCATTTT CASIPGVGQPQHF
- TRBJ2-1 - 16 TRBV4-3 TGCGCCAGCAGCCAAGACGGGGGTCAGATCTACAATGAGCAGTTCTTC CASSQDGGQIYNEQFF
- TRBJ2-1 few 15 TRBV6-5 TGTGCCAGCAGTTCTTTTATCGGGACCTACAATGAGCAGTTCTTC CASSSFIGTYNEQFF
- TRBJ1-5 - 16 TRBV18 TGTGCCAGCTCACCACTGGGGGGGAGAAGCAATCAGCCCCAGCATTTT CASSPLGGRSNQPQHF
- TRBJ1-1 - 15 TRBV11-2 TGTGCCAGCACACCCCGGCCCCGACAGAACACTGAAGCTTTCTTT CASTPRPRQNTEAFF
TRBD2 TRBJ2-1 - 16 TRBV5-6 TGTGCCAGCAGCTTGGCCGGGGCTAGCGGGGGAAATGAGCAGTTCTTC CASSLAGASGGNEQFF
TRBD1 TRBJ2-3 - 17 TRBV7-3 TGTGCCAGCAGCTTAATAGGGACAGTCTCTAGCACAGATACGCAGTATTTT CASSLIGTVSSTDTQYF
TRBD1 TRBJ1-6 - 16 TRBV6-1 TGTGCCAGCAGTGAAAACCGACAGGGGGCATCTTCACCCCTCCACTTT CASSENRQGASSPLHF
TRBD2 TRBJ2-7 - 15 TRBV6-6 TGTGCCACCTCAAACTGGGGGGGGAGCTCCTACGAGCAGTACTTC CATSNWGGSSYEQYF